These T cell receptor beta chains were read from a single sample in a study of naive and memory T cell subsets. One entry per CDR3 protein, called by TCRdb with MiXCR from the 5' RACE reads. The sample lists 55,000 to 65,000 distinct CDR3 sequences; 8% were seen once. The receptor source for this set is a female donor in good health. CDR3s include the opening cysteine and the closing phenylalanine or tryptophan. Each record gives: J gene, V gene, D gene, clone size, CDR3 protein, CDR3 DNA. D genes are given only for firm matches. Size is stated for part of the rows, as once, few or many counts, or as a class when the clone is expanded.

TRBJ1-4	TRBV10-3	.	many	CASGRATNEKLFF	TGTGCCAGCGGACGGGCAACTAATGAAAAACTGTTTTTT
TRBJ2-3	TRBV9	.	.	CASSVAGHKFTDTQYF	TGTGCCAGCAGCGTAGCTGGACACAAATTCACAGATACGCAGTATTTT
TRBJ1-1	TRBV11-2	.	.	CASSLAGGQAFF	TGTGCCAGCAGCTTAGCGGGTGGACAAGCTTTCTTT
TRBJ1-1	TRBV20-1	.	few	CSARAGDTEAFF	TGCAGTGCTAGAGCAGGGGACACTGAAGCTTTCTTT
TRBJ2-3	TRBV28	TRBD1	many	CASIPSPGQGQSTDTQYF	TGTGCCAGCATCCCTTCCCCGGGACAGGGTCAGAGCACAGATACGCAGTATTTT
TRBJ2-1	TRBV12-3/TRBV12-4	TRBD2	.	CASSPGLGSYNEQFF	TGTGCCAGCAGCCCGGGACTAGGTTCCTACAATGAGCAGTTCTTC
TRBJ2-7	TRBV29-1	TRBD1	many	CSVSGQGQREQYF	TGCAGCGTCTCCGGACAGGGGCAACGAGAGCAGTACTTC
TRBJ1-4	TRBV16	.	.	CASSQKGLPAHNEKLFF	TGTGCCAGCAGCCAAAAGGGCTTACCAGCACATAATGAAAAACTGTTTTTT
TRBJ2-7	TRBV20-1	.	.	CSARDPGSSYEQYF	TGCAGTGCTAGAGATCCTGGCAGCTCCTACGAGCAGTACTTC
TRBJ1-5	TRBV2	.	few	CASSELGVGAIQPQHF	TGTGCCAGCAGTGAATTGGGTGTGGGGGCGATTCAGCCCCAGCATTTT
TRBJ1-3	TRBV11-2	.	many	CASSPGSNPGNTIYF	TGTGCCAGCAGCCCCGGGTCGAACCCTGGAAACACCATATATTTT
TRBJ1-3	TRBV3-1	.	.	CASSQPYKPGPRSGNTIYF	TGTGCCAGCAGCCAACCTTATAAACCGGGACCCCGCTCTGGAAACACCATATATTTT
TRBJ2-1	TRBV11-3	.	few	CASSLGGLNEQFF	TGTGCCAGCAGCTTAGGGGGGTTAAATGAGCAGTTCTTC
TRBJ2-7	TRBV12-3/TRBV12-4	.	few	CASRGGGGESSYEQYF	TGTGCCAGCAGGGGGGGCGGGGGCGAAAGCTCCTACGAGCAGTACTTC
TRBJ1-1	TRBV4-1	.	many	CASSPLGHPGTEAFF	TGCGCCAGCAGCCCCCTCGGACATCCGGGGACTGAAGCTTTCTTT
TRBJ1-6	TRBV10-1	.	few	CASMEARTYNSPLHF	TGCGCCAGCATGGAGGCGAGGACCTATAATTCACCCCTCCACTTT
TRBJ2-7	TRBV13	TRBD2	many	CASSRETGLAGVEQYF	TGTGCCAGCAGCCGAGAGACGGGACTAGCGGGAGTCGAGCAGTACTTC
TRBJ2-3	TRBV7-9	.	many	CASSLAAATGPDTQYF	TGTGCCAGCAGCTTAGCGGCGGCGACCGGACCAGATACGCAGTATTTT
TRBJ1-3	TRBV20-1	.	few	CSAFDRRSGNTIYF	TGCAGTGCTTTTGACAGGCGCTCTGGAAACACCATATATTTT
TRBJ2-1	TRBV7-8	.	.	CASSPDGRNEQFF	TGTGCCAGCAGCCCCGACGGGCGGAATGAGCAGTTCTTC
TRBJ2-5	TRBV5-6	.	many	CASTLPGLKGTQYF	TGTGCCAGCACATTACCGGGACTCAAGGGGACCCAGTACTTC
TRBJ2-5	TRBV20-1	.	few	CSARNLGAEAQYF	TGCAGTGCTAGGAACCTAGGGGCGGAGGCCCAGTACTTC
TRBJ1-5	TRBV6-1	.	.	CASTAWAGAPNQPQHF	TGTGCCAGCACCGCCTGGGCAGGGGCCCCCAATCAGCCCCAGCATTTT
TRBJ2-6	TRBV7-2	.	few	CASSLAPGAGANVLTF	TGTGCCAGCAGCTTAGCGCCAGGGGCTGGGGCCAACGTCCTGACTTTC
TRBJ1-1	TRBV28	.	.	CASSFGLYTEAFF	TGTGCCAGCAGTTTCGGTTTGTACACTGAAGCTTTCTTT
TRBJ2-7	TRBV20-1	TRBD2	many	CSAQGLAGGGYEQYF	TGCAGTGCTCAGGGACTAGCGGGGGGGGGGTACGAGCAGTACTTC
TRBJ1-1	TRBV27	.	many	CASSFGLWGEAFF	TGTGCCAGCAGTTTTGGGCTCTGGGGTGAAGCTTTCTTT
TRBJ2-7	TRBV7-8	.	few	CASTETLGSLQGGSYEQYF	TGTGCCAGCACCGAAACCCTGGGATCCCTACAGGGGGGGTCCTACGAGCAGTACTTC
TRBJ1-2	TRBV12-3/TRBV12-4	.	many	CASSWTNYGYTF	TGTGCCAGCAGTTGGACTAACTATGGCTACACCTTC
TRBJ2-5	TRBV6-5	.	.	CASGRLAGPQETQYF	TGTGCCAGCGGGAGGTTGGCCGGACCTCAAGAGACCCAGTACTTC
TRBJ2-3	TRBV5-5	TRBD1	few	CASSLPTGGRADTQYF	TGTGCCAGCAGCTTACCGACAGGGGGCAGGGCAGATACGCAGTATTTT
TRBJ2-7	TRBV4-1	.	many	CASLDRRGAPEIYEQYF	TGCGCCAGCCTTGACAGAAGGGGGGCTCCTGAGATATACGAGCAGTACTTC
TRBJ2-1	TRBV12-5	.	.	CASSRGNEQFF	TGTGCTAGTTCGCGGGGCAATGAGCAGTTCTTC
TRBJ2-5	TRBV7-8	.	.	CASSTTNMGTQYF	TGTGCCAGCAGCACTACCAATATGGGGACCCAGTACTTC